The clone carrying this TCR beta chain came up a few times. The sample is drawn from a study of patients and donors after allogeneic stem cell transplantation. CDR1 is SGHRS and CDR2 is YFSETQ in the germline V gene. The CDR3 runs to 18 residues. V was cut by 4 bases and J by 0 bases, with 20 bases left in between. TCRdb ran MiXCR on the RT-PCR reads and lists one entry per CDR3 protein. The sample has some 230,000 distinct CDR3 sequences, roughly 15% seen once. The sequenced sample consisted of blood, either unsorted or a sorted T cell fraction (not recorded which). The TCR sequence derives from a human donor who was either an allogeneic HSCT recipient or a stem cell or donor lymphocyte infusion donor (not recorded which). It is not recorded whose cells these are; they may come from a transplant donor. The chain employs TRBV5-1 and TRBJ2-4; D is unclear. The CDR3 loop is CASSENPLRGRAKNIQYF. CDR3 nucleotides: TGCGCCAGCAGCGAAAACCCCCTCCGTGGTCGAGCCAAAAACATTCAGTACTTC. Supplemented by reference TRBV5-1 and TRBJ2-4, the full variable domain reads KAGVTQTPRYLIKTRGQQVTLSCSPISGHRSVSWYQQTPGQGLQFLFEYFSETQRNKGNFPGRFSGRQFSNSRSEMNVSTLELGDSALYLCASSENPLRGRAKNIQYFGAGTRLSVL.